This is a list of T cell receptor beta chains from one sample in a study of cytomegalovirus exposure and HLA in healthy donors. Sequencing was performed with immunoSEQ multiplex PCR; in TCRdb, only in-frame clones are kept and a portion is missing. The sample lists roughly 110,000 clones; roughly 72% were seen once. Sample: PBMCs. The source of these receptors is a young man in good health and CMV-seronegative. The CDR3 runs from the conserved cysteine through the conserved F or W. The D gene is left open where the match is weak. Clone size, where shown, is once, few, many, or a class for clones that have expanded.

D gene	V gene	clone size	J gene	CDR3 protein	CDR3 DNA
TRBD2	TRBV6-1	NA	TRBJ2-1	CASSAGTSGFEQFF	TGTGCCAGCAGCGCCGGGACTAGCGGGTTTGAGCAGTTCTTC
TRBD2	TRBV11-2	NA	TRBJ2-5	CASSYSGTSAWNYF	TGTGCCAGCAGCTACAGCGGGACTAGCGCCTGGAACTACTTC
NA	TRBV6-1	NA	TRBJ2-5	CASNSQETQYF	TGTGCCAGCAACTCGCAAGAGACCCAGTACTTC
NA	TRBV18	NA	TRBJ2-7	CASSPTRDYEQYF	TGTGCCAGCTCACCGACCAGGGACTACGAGCAGTACTTC
NA	TRBV6-5	NA	TRBJ1-3	CASSYSTGGSFIYF	TGTGCCAGCAGTTACTCGACGGGTGGCAGCTTCATATATTTT
NA	TRBV2	NA	TRBJ1-5	CASSLTGSNQPQHF	TGTGCCAGCAGCCTCACAGGTAGCAATCAGCCCCAGCATTTT
TRBD1	TRBV7-9	NA	TRBJ2-1	CSSSLGDRGYNEQFF	TGTTCCAGCAGCTTAGGGGACAGGGGTTACAATGAGCAGTTCTTC
NA	TRBV2	NA	TRBJ2-3	CASWGLFGTDTQYF	TGTGCCAGTTGGGGACTGTTTGGCACAGATACGCAGTATTTT
TRBD2	TRBV4-1	NA	TRBJ2-3	CASSQDGGTYTDTQYF	TGCGCCAGCAGCCAGGACGGGGGGACCTACACAGATACGCAGTATTTT
NA	TRBV30	once	TRBJ2-3	CAWSVMRGSRNTQYF	TGTGCCTGGAGTGTAATGAGGGGGTCTCGGAATACGCAGTATTTT
NA	TRBV9	NA	TRBJ2-6	CASSSWTVHSGANVLTF	TGTGCCAGCAGCAGCTGGACAGTACACTCTGGGGCCAACGTCCTGACTTTC
NA	TRBV9	NA	TRBJ1-1	CASSVGSSGVNTEAFF	TGTGCCAGCAGCGTAGGGTCCTCAGGGGTGAACACTGAAGCTTTCTTT
TRBD1	TRBV28	few	TRBJ1-2	CASSLGVPGQYGYTF	TGTGCCAGCAGTTTGGGGGTACCGGGACAGTATGGCTACACCTTC
NA	TRBV25-1	NA	TRBJ1-2	CASSPGGGRRGYTF	TGTGCCAGCAGCCCGGGGGGGGGCCGCCGAGGCTACACCTTC
NA	TRBV28	few	TRBJ2-1	CASSSFDRDLSYNEQFF	TGTGCCAGCAGTTCGTTCGACCGGGACTTATCCTACAATGAGCAGTTCTTC
TRBD1	TRBV5-1	few	TRBJ1-1	CASSAGQGRAFF	TGCGCCAGCAGCGCGGGACAGGGGCGGGCTTTCTTT
TRBD1	TRBV6-7	few	TRBJ1-2	CASSYFLTGGDSPIYGYTF	TGTGCCAGCAGTTACTTTTTGACAGGGGGCGACTCTCCCATCTATGGCTACACCTTC
TRBD1	TRBV5-1	NA	TRBJ2-3	CASSEQGFVTDTQYF	TGCGCCAGCAGTGAACAGGGGTTTGTCACAGATACGCAGTATTTT
TRBD1	TRBV7-3	NA	TRBJ1-1	CASSLNRGTEAFF	TGTGCCAGCAGCTTAAACAGGGGAACTGAAGCTTTCTTT
NA	TRBV5-1	few	TRBJ2-7	CASSFGWGPYEQYF	TGCGCCAGCAGCTTTGGTTGGGGGCCGTACGAGCAGTACTTC
TRBD2	TRBV5-1	NA	TRBJ2-1	CASTTSGRDTYNEQFF	TGCGCCAGCACTACTAGCGGGAGGGACACATACAATGAGCAGTTCTTC
TRBD2	TRBV6-6	NA	TRBJ2-7	CATLRTSGTTGEQYF	TGTGCCACCCTCCGGACTAGCGGGACCACCGGGGAGCAGTACTTC
TRBD1	TRBV11-3	NA	TRBJ2-3	CASSISTGGAGRQSTDTQYF	TGTGCCAGCAGCATATCGACAGGGGGCGCGGGTCGCCAGAGCACAGATACGCAGTATTTT
TRBD2	TRBV6-1	NA	TRBJ2-5	CASSGYLRGGVMGTQYF	TGTGCCAGCAGTGGTTATTTGCGGGGGGGCGTAATGGGGACCCAGTACTTC
TRBD2	TRBV11-2	NA	TRBJ2-1	CASSPLLSGSHNEQFF	TGTGCCAGCAGCCCCCTTCTAAGCGGGAGCCACAATGAGCAGTTCTTC
NA	TRBV5-1	NA	TRBJ2-1	CASSLVSSNNEQFF	TGCGCCAGCAGCTTGGTTAGCAGTAACAATGAGCAGTTCTTC
NA	TRBV19	few	TRBJ2-7	CASSIPGLAYEQYF	TGTGCCAGTAGTATACCAGGGCTCGCCTACGAGCAGTACTTC
NA	TRBV4-1	NA	TRBJ1-2	CASSQDSQGYGYTF	TGCGCCAGCAGCCAAGATTCGCAGGGCTATGGCTACACCTTC
TRBD1	TRBV28	NA	TRBJ1-5	CASSTPLTTGPGVSQPQHF	TGTGCCAGCAGTACACCCCTAACGACAGGGCCCGGGGTCTCTCAGCCCCAGCATTTT
NA	TRBV7-8	NA	TRBJ2-7	CASSLNLGGEQYF	TGTGCCAGCAGCTTAAACCTGGGCGGGGAGCAGTACTTC
TRBD1	TRBV7-6	NA	TRBJ2-7	CASSLDRGPYEQYF	TGTGCCAGCAGCTTGGACAGGGGGCCGTACGAGCAGTACTTC
NA	TRBV2	NA	TRBJ2-1	CATLNSWTEDNEQFF	TGTGCCACCTTAAACTCTTGGACAGAAGACAATGAGCAGTTCTTC
TRBD2	TRBV29-1	NA	TRBJ2-1	CSVFAGDEQFF	TGCAGCGTTTTCGCGGGAGATGAGCAGTTCTTC
TRBD2	TRBV30	NA	TRBJ2-7	CAWSRSGGSYEQYF	TGTGCCTGGAGTCGCTCGGGGGGGTCCTACGAGCAGTACTTC
NA	TRBV18	few	TRBJ1-3	CASSVKGVGNTIYF	TGTGCCAGCTCGGTCAAGGGAGTTGGAAACACCATATATTTT
NA	TRBV5-1	NA	TRBJ1-1	CASRVSGNTEAFF	TGCGCCAGCAGGGTGTCGGGGAACACTGAAGCTTTCTTT
TRBD1	TRBV19	once	TRBJ1-6	CASSLDRGTNSPLHF	TGTGCCAGTAGCCTGGACAGGGGGACCAATTCACCCCTCCACTTT
TRBD1	TRBV6-4	NA	TRBJ2-2	CASSDTGEAGELFF	TGTGCCAGCAGTGACACAGGGGAAGCCGGGGAGCTGTTTTTT
NA	TRBV6-6	NA	TRBJ1-4	CASSPILTEKLFF	TGTGCCAGCAGTCCCATACTTACTGAAAAACTGTTTTTT
NA	TRBV19	NA	TRBJ1-2	CASSRWEANGYTF	TGTGCCAGTAGCCGGTGGGAGGCAAATGGCTACACCTTC
NA	TRBV5-1	NA	TRBJ2-6	CASSQDRGSGANVLTF	TGCGCCAGCAGCCAGGACCGGGGGTCTGGGGCCAACGTCCTGACTTTC
TRBD2	TRBV4-1	NA	TRBJ2-5	CASSQDAGGPSGETQYF	TGCGCCAGCAGCCAAGATGCGGGAGGGCCCTCAGGAGAGACCCAGTACTTC
TRBD1	TRBV5-1	NA	TRBJ2-7	CASSLGRGLPYEQYF	TGCGCCAGCAGCTTGGGTAGGGGGCTTCCCTACGAGCAGTACTTC
NA	TRBV19	few	TRBJ1-1	CASTTRVEYTEAFF	TGTGCCAGCACGACCAGGGTGGAGTACACTGAAGCTTTCTTT
NA	TRBV28	once	TRBJ2-7	CASSSPLKGGSLYEQYF	TGTGCCAGCAGTTCACCCCTCAAGGGAGGCTCGCTCTACGAGCAGTACTTC
TRBD1	TRBV5-1	NA	TRBJ1-3	CASRGQGGSGNTIYF	TGCGCCAGCAGAGGACAGGGGGGCTCTGGAAACACCATATATTTT
TRBD2	TRBV5-1	NA	TRBJ2-3	CASSLDPLAGGTDTQYF	TGCGCCAGCAGCTTGGACCCCCTAGCGGGAGGCACAGATACGCAGTATTTT
TRBD2	TRBV2	NA	TRBJ2-1	CASSGLAGVSEQFF	TGTGCCAGCAGTGGACTAGCGGGGGTCAGTGAGCAGTTCTTC
TRBD1	TRBV15	NA	TRBJ2-7	CATSRDPGQGVHEQYF	TGTGCCACCAGCAGAGATCCTGGACAGGGGGTGCACGAGCAGTACTTC
NA	TRBV6-1	NA	TRBJ2-2	CASSEWRDTGELFF	TGTGCCAGCAGTGAATGGCGGGACACCGGGGAGCTGTTTTTT
NA	TRBV11-2	NA	TRBJ1-3	CASYGKRSSGNTIYF	TGTGCCAGCTACGGAAAACGGAGCTCTGGAAACACCATATATTTT
TRBD2	TRBV13	NA	TRBJ2-3	CASSLVGLSGHAADTQYF	TGTGCCAGCAGCTTAGTCGGTCTTAGCGGGCATGCAGCAGATACGCAGTATTTT